The text below deals with one T cell receptor beta chain. TCRdb keeps only in-frame clones here, not all; method: immunoSEQ multiplex PCR. The sample records about 200,000 clones, more than 70% being singletons. This sample is part of a study of blood T cell repertoires in COVID-19. Overall study: The origin of the acute and convalescent COVID-19 samples was the United States, Italy and Spain. From T cells, B-cell-depleted T cells, or PBMCs came the material, which was cDNA or gDNA.

From germline, CDR1 is MNHEY and CDR2 SVGAGI. V trimming: 6 bases; J trimming: 3 bases; junction bases outside the gene matches: 9. CDR3 length: 15 amino acids. Each participant's cohort was designated according to participant-reported clinical history. Sequenced input: PBMCs or T cells enriched from blood (not recorded which). The receptor comes from a man aged 35 to 55 with acute COVID-19. V and J are TRBV6-5 and TRBJ1-2; 8 nucleotides align to TRBD1. CDR3 sequence reads: CASRRQGSPDYGYTF. DNA of the CDR3: TGTGCCAGCAGGAGACAGGGGTCCCCTGACTATGGCTACACCTTC.